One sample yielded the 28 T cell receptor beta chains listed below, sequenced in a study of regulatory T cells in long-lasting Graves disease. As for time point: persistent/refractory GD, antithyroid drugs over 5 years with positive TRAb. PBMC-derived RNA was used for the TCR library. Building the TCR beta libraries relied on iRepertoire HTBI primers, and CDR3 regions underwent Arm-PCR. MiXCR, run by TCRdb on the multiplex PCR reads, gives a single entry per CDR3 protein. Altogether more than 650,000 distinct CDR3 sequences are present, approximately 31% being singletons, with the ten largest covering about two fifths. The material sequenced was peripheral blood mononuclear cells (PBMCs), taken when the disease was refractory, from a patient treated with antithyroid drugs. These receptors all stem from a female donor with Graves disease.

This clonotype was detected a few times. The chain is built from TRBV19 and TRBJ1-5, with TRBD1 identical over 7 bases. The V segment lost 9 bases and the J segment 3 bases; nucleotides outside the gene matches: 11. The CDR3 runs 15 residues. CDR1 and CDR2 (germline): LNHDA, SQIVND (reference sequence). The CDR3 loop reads CASSPGQAYNQPQHF. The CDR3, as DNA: TGTGCCAGCAGTCCTGGACAGGCCTACAATCAGCCCCAGCATTTT.

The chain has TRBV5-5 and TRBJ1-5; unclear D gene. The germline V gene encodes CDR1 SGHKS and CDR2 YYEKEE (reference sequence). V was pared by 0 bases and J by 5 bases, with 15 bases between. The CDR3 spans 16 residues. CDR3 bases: TGTGCCAGCAGCTTGGCCCCCCCGATGGAGGATCAGCCCCAGCATTTT. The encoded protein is CASSLAPPMEDQPQHF.

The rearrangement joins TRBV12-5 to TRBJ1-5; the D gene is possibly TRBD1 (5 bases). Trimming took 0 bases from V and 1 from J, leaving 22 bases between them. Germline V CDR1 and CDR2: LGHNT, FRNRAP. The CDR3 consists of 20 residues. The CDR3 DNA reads TGTGCTAGTGGTTTGGTAAGTTGGCAGGGAGGGAGTTGGAGCAATCAGCCCCAGCATTTT. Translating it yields CASGLVSWQGGSWSNQPQHF.

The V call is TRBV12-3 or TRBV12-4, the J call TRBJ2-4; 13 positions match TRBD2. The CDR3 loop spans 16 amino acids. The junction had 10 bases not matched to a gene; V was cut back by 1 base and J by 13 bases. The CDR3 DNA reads TGTGCCAGCAGTTTAGGACCGGGACTAGCGGGATCTCTCCAGTACTTC. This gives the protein CASSLGPGLAGSLQYF.

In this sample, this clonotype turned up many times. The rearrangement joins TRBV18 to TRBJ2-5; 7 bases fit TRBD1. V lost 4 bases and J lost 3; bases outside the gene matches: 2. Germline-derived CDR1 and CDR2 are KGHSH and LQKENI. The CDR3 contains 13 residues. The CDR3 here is CASSRDSKETQYF. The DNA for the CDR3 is TGTGCCAGCTCACGGGACAGCAAAGAGACCCAGTACTTC.

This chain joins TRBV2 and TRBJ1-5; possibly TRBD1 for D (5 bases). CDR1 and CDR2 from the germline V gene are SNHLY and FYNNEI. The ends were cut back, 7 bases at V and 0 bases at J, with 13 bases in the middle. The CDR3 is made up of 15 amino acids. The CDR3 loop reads CASKGQINSNQPQHF. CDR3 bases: TGTGCCAGCAAAGGACAAATCAATAGCAATCAGCCCCAGCATTTT.

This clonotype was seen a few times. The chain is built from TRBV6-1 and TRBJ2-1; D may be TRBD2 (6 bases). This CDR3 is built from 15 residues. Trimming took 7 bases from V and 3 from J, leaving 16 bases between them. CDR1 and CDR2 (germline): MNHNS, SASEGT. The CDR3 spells CASKPRRENYNEQFF. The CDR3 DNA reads TGTGCCAGCAAACCGCGTCGGGAGAACTACAATGAGCAGTTCTTC.

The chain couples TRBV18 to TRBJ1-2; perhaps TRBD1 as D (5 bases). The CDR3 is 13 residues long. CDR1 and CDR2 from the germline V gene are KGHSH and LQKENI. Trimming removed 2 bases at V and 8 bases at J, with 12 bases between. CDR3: CASSPGAAKGYTF. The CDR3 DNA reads TGTGCCAGCTCACCAGGGGCCGCGAAGGGCTACACCTTC.

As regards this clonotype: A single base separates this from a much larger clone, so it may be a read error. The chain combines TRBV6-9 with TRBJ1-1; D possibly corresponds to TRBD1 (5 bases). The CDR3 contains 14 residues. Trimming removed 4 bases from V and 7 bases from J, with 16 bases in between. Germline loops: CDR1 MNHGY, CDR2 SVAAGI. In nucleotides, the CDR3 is TGTGCCAGCAGTTCGATAGGGGTGGGAGGTGAAGCTTTCTTT. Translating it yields CASSSIGVGGEAFF.

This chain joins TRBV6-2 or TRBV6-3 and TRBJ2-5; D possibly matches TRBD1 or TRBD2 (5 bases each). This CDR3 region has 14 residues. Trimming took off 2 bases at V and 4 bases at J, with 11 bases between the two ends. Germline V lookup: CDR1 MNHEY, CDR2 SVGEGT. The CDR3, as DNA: TGTGCCAGCAGTTACCAGGGAGACCCAGAGACCCAGTACTTC. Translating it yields CASSYQGDPETQYF.

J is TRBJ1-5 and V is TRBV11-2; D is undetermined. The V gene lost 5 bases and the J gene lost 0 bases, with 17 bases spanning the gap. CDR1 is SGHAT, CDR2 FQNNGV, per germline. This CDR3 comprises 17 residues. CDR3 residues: CASSQDGRLDSNQPQHF. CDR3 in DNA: TGTGCCAGCAGCCAAGATGGAAGACTGGATAGCAATCAGCCCCAGCATTTT.

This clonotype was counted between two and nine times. CDR3 sequence reads: CASSHYTGELFF. The CDR3 nucleotides are TGTGCCAGCAGTCATTATACCGGGGAGCTGTTTTTT. The J gene is TRBJ2-2, the V gene TRBV12-3 or TRBV12-4; D uncertain. The CDR3 contains 12 residues. V dropped 5 bases and J dropped 5 bases, with 6 bases sitting between them.

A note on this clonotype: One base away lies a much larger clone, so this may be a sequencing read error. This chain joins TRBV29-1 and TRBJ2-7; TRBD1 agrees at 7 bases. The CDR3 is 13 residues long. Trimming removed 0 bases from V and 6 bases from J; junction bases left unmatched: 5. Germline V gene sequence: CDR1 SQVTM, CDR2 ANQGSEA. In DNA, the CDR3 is TGCAGCGTTGAAGAGACGACAGGGCTCGAGCAGTACTTC. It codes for CSVEETTGLEQYF.

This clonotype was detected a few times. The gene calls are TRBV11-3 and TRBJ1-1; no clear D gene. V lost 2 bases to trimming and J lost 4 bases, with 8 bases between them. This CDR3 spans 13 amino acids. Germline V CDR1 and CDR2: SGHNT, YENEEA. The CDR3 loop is CASSLFAGTEAFF. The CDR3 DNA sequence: TGTGCCAGCAGCTTATTTGCGGGCACTGAAGCTTTCTTT.

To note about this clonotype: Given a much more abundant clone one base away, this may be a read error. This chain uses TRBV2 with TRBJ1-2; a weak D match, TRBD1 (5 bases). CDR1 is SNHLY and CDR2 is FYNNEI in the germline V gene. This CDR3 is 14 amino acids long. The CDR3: CASSEQGPLPGYIF. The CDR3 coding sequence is TGTGCCAGCAGTGAACAGGGCCCACTGCCTGGCTACATCTTC.

This CDR3 is CASSVDREGNQPQHF. The CDR3, as DNA: TGCGCCAGCAGTGTTGACAGGGAAGGCAATCAGCCCCAGCATTTT. This rearrangement joins TRBV10-1 to TRBJ1-5; TRBD1 aligns across 7 bases. CDR3 length equals 15 residues. J gave up 2 bases and V 4 bases, and 5 bases lay outside the gene matches. Germline lookup yields CDR1 WNHNN and CDR2 SYGVQD (reference sequence).

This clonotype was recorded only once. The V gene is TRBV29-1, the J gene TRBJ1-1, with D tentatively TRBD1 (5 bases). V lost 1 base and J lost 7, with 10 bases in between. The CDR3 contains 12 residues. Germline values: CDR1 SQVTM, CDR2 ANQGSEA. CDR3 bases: TGCAGCGTTGAAGGGGGCATTGGTGAAGCTTTCTTT. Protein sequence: CSVEGGIGEAFF.

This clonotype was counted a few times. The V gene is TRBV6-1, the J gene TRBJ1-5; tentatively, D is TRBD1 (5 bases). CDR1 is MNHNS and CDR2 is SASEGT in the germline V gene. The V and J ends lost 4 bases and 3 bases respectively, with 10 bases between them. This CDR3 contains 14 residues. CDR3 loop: CASSADRYNQPQHF. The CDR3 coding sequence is TGTGCCAGCAGTGCAGACAGATACAATCAGCCCCAGCATTTT.

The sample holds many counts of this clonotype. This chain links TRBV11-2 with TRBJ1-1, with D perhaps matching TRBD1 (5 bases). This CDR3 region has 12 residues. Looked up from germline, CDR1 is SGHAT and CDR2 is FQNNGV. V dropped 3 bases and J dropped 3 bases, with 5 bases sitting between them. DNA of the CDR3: TGTGCCAGCAGCTTGGGGCACACTGAAGCTTTCTTT. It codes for CASSLGHTEAFF.

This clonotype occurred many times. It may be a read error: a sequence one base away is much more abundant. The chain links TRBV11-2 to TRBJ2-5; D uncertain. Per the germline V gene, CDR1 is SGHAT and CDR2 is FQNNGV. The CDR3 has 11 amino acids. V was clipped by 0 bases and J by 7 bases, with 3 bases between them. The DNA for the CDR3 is TGTGCCAGCAGCTTAGAAGGGACCCAGTACTTC. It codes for CASSLEGTQYF. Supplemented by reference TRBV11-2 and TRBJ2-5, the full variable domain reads EAGVAQSPRYKIIEKRQSVAFWCNPISGHATLYWYQQILGQGPKLLIQFQNNGVVDDSQLPKDRFSAERLKGVDSTLKIQPAKLEDSAVYLCASSLEGTQYFGPGTRLLVL.

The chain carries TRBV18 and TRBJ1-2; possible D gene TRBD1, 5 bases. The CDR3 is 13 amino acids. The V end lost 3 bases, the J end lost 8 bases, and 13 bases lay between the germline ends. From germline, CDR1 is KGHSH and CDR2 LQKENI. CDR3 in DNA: TGTGCCAGCTCACCTCAGGGAAGTTGGGGCTACACCTTC. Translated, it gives CASSPQGSWGYTF.

The CDR3 nucleotides are TGTGCCAGTAGTATATGGACGAACACTGAAGCTTTCTTT. This codes for CASSIWTNTEAFF. The rearrangement uses TRBV19 and TRBJ1-1; no clear D gene. The CDR3 runs to 13 residues. The V end was cut by 2 bases, the J end by 1 base, with 5 bases between. Germline CDR1 LNHDA, CDR2 SQIVND (reference sequence).

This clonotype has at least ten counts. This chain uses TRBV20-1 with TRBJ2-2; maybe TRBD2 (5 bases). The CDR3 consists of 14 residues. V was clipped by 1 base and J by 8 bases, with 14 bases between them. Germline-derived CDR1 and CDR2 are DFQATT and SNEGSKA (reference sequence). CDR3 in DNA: TGCAGTGCTAGAGTCAGCGGAGGCACGGGGGAGCTGTTTTTT. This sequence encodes CSARVSGGTGELFF.

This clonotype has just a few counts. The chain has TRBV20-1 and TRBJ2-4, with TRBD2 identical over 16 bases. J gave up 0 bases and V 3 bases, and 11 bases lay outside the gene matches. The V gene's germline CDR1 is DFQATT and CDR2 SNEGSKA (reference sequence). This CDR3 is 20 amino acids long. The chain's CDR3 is CSARTGTSGRVSLAKNIQYF. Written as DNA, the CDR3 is TGCAGTGCTAGGACCGGGACTAGCGGGAGGGTCTCGCTAGCCAAAAACATTCAGTACTTC.

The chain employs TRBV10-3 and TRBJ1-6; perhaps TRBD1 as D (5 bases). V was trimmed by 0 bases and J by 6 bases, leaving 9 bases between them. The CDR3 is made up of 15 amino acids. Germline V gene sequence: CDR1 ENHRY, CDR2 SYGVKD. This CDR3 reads CAISESTQANSPLHF. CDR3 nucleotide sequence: TGTGCCATCAGTGAGTCGACACAGGCTAATTCACCCCTCCACTTT.

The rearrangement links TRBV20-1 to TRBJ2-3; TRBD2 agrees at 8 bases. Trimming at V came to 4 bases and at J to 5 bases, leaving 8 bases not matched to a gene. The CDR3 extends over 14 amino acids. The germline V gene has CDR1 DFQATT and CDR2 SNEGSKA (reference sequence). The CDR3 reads CSAKDSGVGDTQYF. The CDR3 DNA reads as TGCAGTGCTAAAGATAGCGGGGTAGGAGATACGCAGTATTTT.

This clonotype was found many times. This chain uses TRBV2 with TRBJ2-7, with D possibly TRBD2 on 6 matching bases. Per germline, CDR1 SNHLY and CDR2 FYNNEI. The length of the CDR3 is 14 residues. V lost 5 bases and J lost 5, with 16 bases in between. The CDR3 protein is CASSSSTGVHEQYF. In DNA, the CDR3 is TGTGCCAGCAGTAGCTCGACGGGAGTACACGAGCAGTACTTC.

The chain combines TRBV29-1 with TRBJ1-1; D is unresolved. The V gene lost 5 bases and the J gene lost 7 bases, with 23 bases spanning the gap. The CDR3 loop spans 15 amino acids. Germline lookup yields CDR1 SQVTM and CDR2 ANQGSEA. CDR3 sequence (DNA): TGCAGCGTTCTTCAAACCAGAACCCCCAATGGTGAAGCTTTCTTT. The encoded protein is CSVLQTRTPNGEAFF.